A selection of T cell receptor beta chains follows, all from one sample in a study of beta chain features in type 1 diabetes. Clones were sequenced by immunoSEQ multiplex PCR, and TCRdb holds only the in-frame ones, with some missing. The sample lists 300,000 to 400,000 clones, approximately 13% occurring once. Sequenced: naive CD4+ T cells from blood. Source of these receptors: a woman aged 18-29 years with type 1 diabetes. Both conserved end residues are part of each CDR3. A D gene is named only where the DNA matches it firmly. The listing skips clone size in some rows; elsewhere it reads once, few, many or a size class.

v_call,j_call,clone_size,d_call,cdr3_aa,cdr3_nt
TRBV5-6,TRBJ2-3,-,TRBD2,CASGDLAGVTDTQYF,TGTGCCAGCGGAGACCTAGCGGGAGTCACAGATACGCAGTATTTT
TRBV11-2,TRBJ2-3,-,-,CASSLQAGGDTQYF,TGTGCCAGCAGCCTTCAAGCGGGCGGGGATACGCAGTATTTT
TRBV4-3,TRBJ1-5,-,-,CASSQDQGGQPQHF,TGCGCCAGCAGCCAAGATCAGGGAGGTCAGCCCCAGCATTTT
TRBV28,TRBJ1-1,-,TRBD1,CASSSGQGSAEAFF,TGTGCCAGCAGTTCTGGACAGGGTTCGGCTGAAGCTTTCTTT
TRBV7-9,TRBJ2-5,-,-,CASSFELDQETQYF,TGTGCCAGCAGCTTCGAGCTAGACCAAGAGACCCAGTACTTC
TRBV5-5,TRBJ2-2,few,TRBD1,CASSLEGANWGTGELFF,TGTGCCAGCAGCTTGGAGGGGGCCAACTGGGGAACCGGGGAGCTGTTTTTT
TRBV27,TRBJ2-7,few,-,CASSRQGLWSGEQYF,TGTGCCAGCAGTCGGCAGGGGCTCTGGTCCGGCGAGCAGTACTTC
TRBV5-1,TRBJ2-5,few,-,CASSANSAEETQYF,TGCGCCAGCAGCGCCAACAGTGCAGAAGAGACCCAGTACTTC
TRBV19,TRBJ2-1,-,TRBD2,CASSRRTSGSSYNEQFF,TGTGCCAGTAGTAGGCGAACTAGCGGGAGTTCCTACAATGAGCAGTTCTTC
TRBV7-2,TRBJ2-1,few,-,CASSLGGFSYNEQFF,TGTGCCAGCAGCTTAGGGGGCTTCTCCTACAATGAGCAGTTCTTC
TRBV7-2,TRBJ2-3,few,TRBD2,CASSLGGRSTDTQYF,TGTGCCAGCAGCTTGGGAGGGCGGAGCACAGATACGCAGTATTTT
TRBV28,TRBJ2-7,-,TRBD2,CAASGTSGRAVPHEQYF,TGTGCCGCATCGGGGACTAGCGGGAGGGCCGTCCCTCACGAGCAGTACTTC
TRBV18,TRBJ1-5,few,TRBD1,CASSPSTGDQPQHF,TGTGCCAGCTCACCATCAACAGGGGATCAGCCCCAGCATTTT
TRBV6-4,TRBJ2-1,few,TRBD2,CAVLAGGPNEQFF,TGTGCCGTTCTAGCGGGAGGGCCGAATGAGCAGTTCTTC
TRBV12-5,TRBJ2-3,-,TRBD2,CASGAGADTQYF,TGTGCTAGTGGCGCGGGGGCAGATACGCAGTATTTT
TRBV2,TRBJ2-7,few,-,CASSPRGTPKGEQYF,TGTGCCAGCAGTCCCCGGGGGACCCCCAAGGGAGAGCAGTACTTC
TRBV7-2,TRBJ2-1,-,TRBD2,CASRGSGTSGSYEQFF,TGTGCCAGCAGGGGAAGCGGGACTAGCGGGAGTTATGAGCAGTTCTTC
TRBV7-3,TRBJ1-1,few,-,CASSLRPAGMNTEAFF,TGTGCCAGCAGCCTGAGGCCGGCAGGGATGAACACTGAAGCTTTCTTT
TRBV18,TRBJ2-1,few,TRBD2,CASSPYGGGRVNEQFF,TGTGCCAGCTCACCATACGGGGGAGGGCGAGTCAATGAGCAGTTCTTC
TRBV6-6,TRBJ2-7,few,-,CASSNRFYEQYF,TGTGCCAGCAGCAACAGGTTCTACGAGCAGTACTTC
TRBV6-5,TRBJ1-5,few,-,CASRGPNQPQHF,TGTGCCAGCAGGGGGCCAAATCAGCCCCAGCATTTT
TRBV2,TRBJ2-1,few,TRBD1,CASSYESRTGRKFF,TGTGCCAGCAGTTACGAGTCGCGGACAGGGAGGAAGTTCTTC
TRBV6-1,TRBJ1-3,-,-,CASSGEGDTIYF,TGTGCCAGCTCCGGGGAGGGGGACACCATATATTTT
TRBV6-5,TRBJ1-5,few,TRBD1,CASRGQGGQPQHF,TGTGCCAGCAGGGGACAGGGAGGTCAGCCCCAGCATTTT
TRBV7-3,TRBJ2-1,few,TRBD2,CASSNGLARHNEQFF,TGTGCCAGCAGCAATGGACTAGCGCGCCACAATGAGCAGTTCTTC
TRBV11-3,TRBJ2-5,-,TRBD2,CASSFGLAGGETQYF,TGTGCCAGCAGCTTCGGACTAGCGGGTGGAGAGACCCAGTACTTC
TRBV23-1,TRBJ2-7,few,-,CASSAHRENDAEQYF,TGCGCCAGCAGTGCACACCGGGAGAATGACGCCGAGCAGTACTTC
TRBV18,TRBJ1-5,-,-,CASSLGRNQPQHF,TGTGCCAGTAGCTTGGGGCGCAATCAGCCCCAGCATTTT
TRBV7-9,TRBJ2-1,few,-,CASSPPRAGEQFF,TGTGCCAGCAGCCCCCCAAGGGCGGGAGAGCAGTTCTTC
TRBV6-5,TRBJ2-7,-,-,CASSYGAARSYEQYF,TGTGCCAGCAGTTACGGGGCGGCCCGATCCTACGAGCAGTACTTC
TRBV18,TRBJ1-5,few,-,CASSPAGGMEPQHF,TGTGCCAGCTCACCAGCGGGGGGCATGGAGCCCCAGCATTTT
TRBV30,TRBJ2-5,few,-,CAWTWGRRETQYF,TGTGCCTGGACTTGGGGGAGGAGAGAGACCCAGTACTTC
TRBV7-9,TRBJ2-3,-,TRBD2,CASSLGGSGSTDTQYF,TGTGCCAGCAGCTTAGGAGGTAGCGGGAGCACAGATACGCAGTATTTT
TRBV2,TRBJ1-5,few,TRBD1,CASSDSGTGDSFSNQPQHF,TGTGCCAGCAGCGACTCCGGGACAGGAGATTCCTTCAGCAATCAGCCCCAGCATTTT
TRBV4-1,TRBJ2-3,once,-,CASSHLGRQGGGDTQYF,TGCGCCAGCAGCCATCTTGGTCGGCAGGGGGGTGGAGATACGCAGTATTTT
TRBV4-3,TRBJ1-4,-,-,CASSQREIRDNNEKLFF,TGCGCCAGCAGCCAAAGGGAGATCCGGGACAACAATGAAAAACTGTTTTTT
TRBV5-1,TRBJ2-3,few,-,CASSPLAEGDTQYF,TGCGCCAGCAGCCCCTTAGCGGAGGGGGATACGCAGTATTTT
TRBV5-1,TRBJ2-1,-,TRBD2,CASSLGGRAYNEQFF,TGCGCCAGCAGCTTGGGCGGGAGGGCCTACAATGAGCAGTTCTTC
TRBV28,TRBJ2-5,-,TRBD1,CASSFRTGGDQYF,TGTGCCAGCAGTTTCCGGACAGGGGGGGACCAGTACTTC
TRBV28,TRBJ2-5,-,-,CASSLTGTPRETQYF,TGTGCCAGCAGTCTTACCGGGACTCCTCGCGAGACCCAGTACTTC
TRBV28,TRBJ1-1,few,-,CASSSPGVGTEAFF,TGTGCCAGCAGTTCCCCGGGGGTTGGCACTGAAGCTTTCTTT
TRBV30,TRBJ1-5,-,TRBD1,CAWSVRQGVDQPQHF,TGTGCCTGGAGTGTACGCCAGGGGGTAGATCAGCCCCAGCATTTT
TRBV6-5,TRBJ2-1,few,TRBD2,CASSYGGTSGRNEQFF,TGTGCCAGCAGTTACGGGGGGACTAGCGGGAGGAATGAGCAGTTCTTC
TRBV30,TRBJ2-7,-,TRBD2,CAWMPASGLSSYEQYF,TGTGCCTGGATGCCGGCTAGCGGGTTGAGCTCCTACGAGCAGTACTTC
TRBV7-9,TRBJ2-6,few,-,CASSSWEVPLSGANVLTF,TGTGCCAGCAGCTCGTGGGAGGTTCCGCTCTCTGGGGCCAACGTCCTGACTTTC
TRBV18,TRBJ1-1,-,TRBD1,CASSWGQYTEAFF,TGTGCCAGCTCATGGGGACAGTACACTGAAGCTTTCTTT
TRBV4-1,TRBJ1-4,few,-,CASSQVGLTNEKLFF,TGCGCCAGCAGCCAAGTGGGACTTACGAATGAAAAACTGTTTTTT